A selection of T cell receptor beta chains follows, all from one sample in a study of cytomegalovirus exposure and HLA in healthy donors. Clones were read by immunoSEQ multiplex PCR, and TCRdb kept only the in-frame ones, dropping some. Among some 150,000 clones, approximately 79% were seen once, and the ten largest hold around 1.4%. The specimen sequenced was PBMCs. The receptor source for this set is a man in his sixties in good health and CMV-seronegative. Both conserved end residues are part of each CDR3. D genes are given only for firm matches. Expanded clones get a size class; other rows say once, few or many, or leave the size out.

>17|TRBD2|TRBJ2-1|TRBV4-3|few
TGCGCCAGCAGCCAAGACAGAACCAGCGGGAGATACGATGAGCAGTTCTTC
CASSQDRTSGRYDEQFF
>16|.|TRBJ2-4|TRBV28|.
TGTGCCAGCAGACAACCGGGAGATCTAGCCAAAAACATTCAGTACTTC
CASRQPGDLAKNIQYF
>13|.|TRBJ2-7|TRBV2|.
TGTGCCAGCAGTGCGGGGGTGACCTACGAGCAGTACTTC
CASSAGVTYEQYF
>15|.|TRBJ1-6|TRBV10-3|.
TGTGCCATCAGCCCGGGATCTTTTTATAATTCACCCCTCCACTTT
CAISPGSFYNSPLHF
>14|.|TRBJ2-7|TRBV7-2|.
TGTGCCAGCAGCTTGGACACCTTTGAATACGAGCAGTACTTC
CASSLDTFEYEQYF
>13|.|TRBJ2-3|TRBV7-6|once
TGTGCCAGCAGCCCCGAATCGCGGAGGGCGCAGTATTTT
CASSPESRRAQYF
>15|.|TRBJ2-7|TRBV14|once
TGTGCCAGCAGCCAAGAACTTGCGGGATCCTACGAGCAGTACTTC
CASSQELAGSYEQYF
>13|TRBD1|TRBJ1-2|TRBV5-4|.
TGTGCCAGCAGCTATGACAGGGCCTATGGCTACACCTTC
CASSYDRAYGYTF
>14|TRBD1|TRBJ1-3|TRBV9|.
TGTGCCAGCAGCGTAGCAGGGGGTGGAAACACCATATATTTT
CASSVAGGGNTIYF
>17|.|TRBJ1-3|TRBV28|.
TGTGCCAGCAGTCCCCCGGACAGACAGTACTCTGGAAACACCATATATTTT
CASSPPDRQYSGNTIYF
>13|TRBD1|TRBJ1-6|TRBV19|.
TGTGCCAGTCAGCCGGACAGGGACTCACCCCTCCACTTT
CASQPDRDSPLHF
>12|TRBD1|TRBJ2-1|TRBV29-1|.
TGCAGCGTTGCCTTACAGGGGAATGAGCAGTTCTTC
CSVALQGNEQFF
>17|TRBD2|TRBJ2-5|TRBV5-4|.
TGTGCCAGCAGCTTGGCCAACCGCGGGGGAGAACAAGAGACCCAGTACTTC
CASSLANRGGEQETQYF
>15|.|TRBJ2-7|TRBV4-3|.
TGCGCCAGCAGCCGGGACCTGGGCAGGGGTTACGAGCAGTACTTC
CASSRDLGRGYEQYF
>16|.|TRBJ1-6|TRBV7-3|.
TGTGCCAGCAGCATTAGCGGGGGGGTCAATAATTCACCCCTCCACTTT
CASSISGGVNNSPLHF
>13|.|TRBJ1-4|TRBV5-8|.
TGTGCCAGCAGCTTATGGGGTGCGGGAGAACTGTTTTTT
CASSLWGAGELFF
>14|.|TRBJ1-1|TRBV28|.
TGTGCCAGCAGTTTGACGCGGCGAAACACTGAAGCTTTCTTT
CASSLTRRNTEAFF
>14|TRBD1|TRBJ1-2|TRBV7-2|.
TGTGCCAGCAGCCTAGGGACAGGGGCCTATGGCTACACCTTC
CASSLGTGAYGYTF
>17|.|TRBJ1-6|TRBV28|.
TGTGCCAGCAGTTCCCCACAGGGATACTCCTATAATTCACCCCTCCACTTT
CASSSPQGYSYNSPLHF
>12|.|TRBJ2-7|TRBV28|.
TGTGCCAGCAGTTTCCACGGGTTCGAGCAGTACTTC
CASSFHGFEQYF
>14|.|TRBJ1-1|TRBV2|.
TGTGCCAGCAGTCTCCAGGGGTCCGCGACTGAAGCTTTCTTT
CASSLQGSATEAFF
>11|.|TRBJ1-2|TRBV28|.
TGTGCCAGCAGGAGCAACTATGGCTACACCTTC
CASRSNYGYTF
>15|.|TRBJ2-5|TRBV7-2|.
TGTGCCAGCAGCTTGAACGGACAAGTCCAAGAGACCCAGTACTTC
CASSLNGQVQETQYF
>17|.|TRBJ2-1|TRBV27|.
TGTGCCAGCAGTTCGTCCGGGACTTTGATCTCCTACAATGAGCAGTTCTTC
CASSSSGTLISYNEQFF
>15|.|TRBJ1-6|TRBV2|.
TGTGCCAGCAGGAAACAGGGTTTATATAATTCACCCCTCCACTTT
CASRKQGLYNSPLHF
>15|.|TRBJ1-3|TRBV9|.
TGTGCCAGCAGCGTAAGCGGGAGCTCTGGAAACACCATATATTTT
CASSVSGSSGNTIYF
>14|TRBD1|TRBJ1-1|TRBV13|.
TGTGCCAGCAGCAAAAGGACAGGGGGTACTGAAGCTTTCTTT
CASSKRTGGTEAFF
>13|TRBD2|TRBJ2-3|TRBV27|.
TGTGCCAGCAGACTAGCGGCCACAGATACGCAGTATTTT
CASRLAATDTQYF
>15|.|TRBJ1-2|TRBV4-2|.
TGTGCCAGCAGCCTGAGTCAGGGGACCAAGCGCGACTACACCTTC
CASSLSQGTKRDYTF
>18|.|TRBJ2-3|TRBV7-8|.
TGTGCCAGCAGCTTAGGAGTGCTAAGGGACTCTGACACAGATACGCAGTATTTT
CASSLGVLRDSDTDTQYF
>14|.|TRBJ1-1|TRBV6-5|once
TGTGCCAGCAGGATAGACAGTATGAACACTGAAGCTTTCTTT
CASRIDSMNTEAFF
>17|TRBD2|TRBJ2-7|TRBV4-3|few
TGCGCCAGCAGCCAAGATCGTAGTACTAGCGGGGTCTACGAGCAGTACTTC
CASSQDRSTSGVYEQYF
>16|TRBD2|TRBJ2-5|TRBV9|.
TGTGCCAGCAGCGTAGGGACTAGCGGGGGGTTTGAGACCCAGTACTTC
CASSVGTSGGFETQYF
>16|TRBD1|TRBJ2-5|TRBV11-2|.
TGTGCCAGCAGCTCGACAGGGAAGAAGGGTGGAGAGACCCAGTACTTC
CASSSTGKKGGETQYF
>13|.|TRBJ2-3|TRBV11-3|.
TGTGCCAGCAGCTTCAGGGGTACAGATACGCAGTATTTT
CASSFRGTDTQYF
>14|.|TRBJ1-2|TRBV5-8|.
TGTGCCAGCAGCATTCGGGAGGTCAACTATGGCTACACCTTC
CASSIREVNYGYTF
>14|TRBD2|TRBJ2-3|TRBV18|.
TGTGCCAGCGCCCCTAGCGGTAGCACAGATACGCAGTATTTT
CASAPSGSTDTQYF
>14|TRBD2|TRBJ2-1|TRBV19|.
TGTGCCAGTAGTAACCAGCGGGAGAACAATGAGCAGTTCTTC
CASSNQRENNEQFF
>15|.|TRBJ1-1|TRBV9|.
TGTGCCAGCAGCGTAGTAGACGGGGGGAGCACTGAAGCTTTCTTT
CASSVVDGGSTEAFF
>17|TRBD2|TRBJ2-5|TRBV4-2|.
TGTGCCAGCAGCCAACTGACCATAGCGGGGGACCAAGAGACCCAGTACTTC
CASSQLTIAGDQETQYF
>15|.|TRBJ2-5|TRBV18|.
TGTGCCAGCTCACCGTCACGGGCGGGGAAGGAGACCCAGTACTTC
CASSPSRAGKETQYF
>16|TRBD1|TRBJ1-6|TRBV6-1|.
TGTGCCAGCAGTGCAATGGGACAGCCAAGTAATTCACCCCTCCACTTT
CASSAMGQPSNSPLHF
>13|.|TRBJ1-3|TRBV6-6|few
TGTGCCAGCAGCCACAGAGATGGAAACACCATATATTTT
CASSHRDGNTIYF
>16|TRBD2|TRBJ2-3|TRBV9|.
TGTGCCAGCACCCTCGGGCTAGCGGGGGTCACAGATACGCAGTATTTT
CASTLGLAGVTDTQYF
>12|.|TRBJ1-5|TRBV7-9|.
TGTGCCAGCAGTCGTAGCAATCAGCCCCAGCATTTT
CASSRSNQPQHF
>15|TRBD2|TRBJ2-1|TRBV5-1|.
TGCGCCAGCAGCCGCGGACTAGCGGGGGACAATGAGCAGTTCTTC
CASSRGLAGDNEQFF
>14|.|TRBJ1-6|TRBV30|.
TGTGCCTGGAGTGGTGGGGGGAATAATTCACCCCTCCACTTT
CAWSGGGNNSPLHF
>15|TRBD2|TRBJ2-5|TRBV5-1|.
TGCGCCACCTCGGGACTAGCGGGGTCGGGTGAGACCCAGTACTTC
CATSGLAGSGETQYF
>17|TRBD2|TRBJ2-3|TRBV7-2|.
TGTGCCAGCAGCCCTCCGGGACTAGCAGTAATCACAGATACGCAGTATTTT
CASSPPGLAVITDTQYF
>16|.|TRBJ2-7|TRBV14|.
TGTGCCAGCAGCGTCTCGTCAGGACTCGCTCCGTACGAGCAGTACTTC
CASSVSSGLAPYEQYF